Below are 19 T cell receptor beta chains sequenced from a single sample in a study (dated by TCRdb to about 2015). Library preparation employed 5' RACE. These reads were obtained on an Illumina MiSeq. TCRdb applied fastp at Q25 and MiXCR to the public reads, then kept only in-frame beta chains. Rows with a matching CDR3 protein are joined into one entry that keeps the most common DNA and genes. The sample profile shows several thousand distinct CDR3 sequences; around 15% of them were found once. Of the sample, 3.5% falls within the top ten clones. Sequencing used memory CD4+ T cells sorted from blood. The sample's cell subset or site label, decoded: memory CD4+ T cells, CD4+CD45RO+CD25-. The receptors originated from a female donor with breast cancer.

This clonotype appeared many times. J is TRBJ1-3 and V is TRBV6-5; 7 bases map to TRBD1. The germline gives CDR1 MNHEY, CDR2 SVGAGI. The junction had 2 bases not matched to a gene; V was cut back by 6 bases and J by 0 bases. CDR3 length: 14 amino acids. DNA of the CDR3: TGTGCCAGCAGCCGGGACAGCTCTGGAAACACCATATATTTT. Its translation is CASSRDSSGNTIYF.

Details on this clonotype: The CDR3 end shows no conserved phenylalanine or tryptophan, and so a read error is likely. The V gene is TRBV6-1, the J gene TRBJ2-3; 13 positions match TRBD2. The germline gives CDR1 MNHNS, CDR2 SASEGT. The J segment lost 5 bases and the V segment lost 8 bases, leaving 7 bases of the junction unmatched. The CDR3 loop spans 15 amino acids. The CDR3 reads CASDRTSGRKDTQYR. In nucleotides, the CDR3 is TGTGCCAGCGACCGGACTAGCGGGAGAAAAGATACGCAGTATCGT.

This clonotype was observed at least ten times. Germline is not matched at one junction end, which may reflect a read error. The V gene is TRBV11-2, the J gene TRBJ2-3; D remains ambiguous. Germline values: CDR1 SGHAT, CDR2 FQNNGV. CDR3 length: 15 residues. Here the CDR3 DNA reads TGTGCCAGCAGCATAGATGAGAGTTATTCAGATACGCAGTATTTT. It encodes CASSIDESYSDTQYF. Supplemented by reference TRBV11-2 and TRBJ2-3, the full variable domain reads EAGVAQSPRYKIIEKRQSVAFWCNPISGHATLYWYQQILGQGPKLLIQFQNNGVVDDSQLPKDRFSAERLKGVDSTLKIQPAKLEDSAVYLCASSIDESYSDTQYFGPGTRLTVL.

This clonotype ranks as medium-sized (0.01 to 0.1%). The chain links TRBV7-3 to TRBJ1-2; tentative D call: TRBD1 (6 bases). Germline V gene sequence: CDR1 SGHTA, CDR2 FQGTGA. Between the trimmed V and J ends, which lost 6 bases and 0 bases, there was a span of 11 bases. This CDR3 comprises 14 residues. DNA of the CDR3: TGTGCCAGCAGGTCGACAGGAACTAACTATGGCTACACCTTC. Translated, it gives CASRSTGTNYGYTF.

This clonotype is medium-sized in the sample. V and J are TRBV20-1 and TRBJ1-5, with a possible D match to TRBD1 (6 bases). V lost 5 bases, J lost 7 bases, and 18 bases lay in between. Germline V lookup: CDR1 DFQATT, CDR2 SNEGSKA (reference sequence). CDR3 size: 14 residues. The CDR3, as DNA: TGCAGTGCTTTGCCGGGACATATCGTCCAGCCCCAGCATTTT. The encoded protein is CSALPGHIVQPQHF.

This clonotype came up many times. The rearrangement joins TRBV7-2 to TRBJ2-7, with a possible D match to TRBD2 (5 bases). The CDR3 runs 15 residues. V was trimmed by 2 bases and J by 0 bases, leaving 11 bases between them. The germline CDR1 and CDR2 sequences are SGHTA and FQGNSA. CDR3 bases: TGTGCCAGCAGCTTACAAAGCGGCCCCTCCTACGAGCAGTACTTC. This encodes CASSLQSGPSYEQYF.

This clonotype was seen more than once but under ten times. One base away lies a much larger clone, so this may be a sequencing read error. The genes are TRBV6-2 or TRBV6-3 and TRBJ1-1, with D unclear. CDR3 length: 12 residues. Germline CDR1 and CDR2: MNHEY and SVGEGT. The CDR3 coding sequence is TGTGCCAGCAGCGCACAACGGACTGAAGTTTTCTTT. This encodes CASSAQRTEVFF.

This clonotype was counted many times. The CDR3 coding sequence is TGCAGCCTGCGAAACGACTATGGCTACACCTTC. Translating gives CSLRNDYGYTF. The V and J genes are TRBV29-1 and TRBJ1-2; D is uncertain. Germline V CDR1 and CDR2: SQVTM, ANQGSEA. CDR3 length equals 11 residues. Trimming took 8 bases from V and 3 from J, leaving 10 bases between them.

Turning to this clonotype: A much larger clonotype is one base distant, so this may be a read error. The chain is built from TRBV11-3 and TRBJ1-1; TRBD1 aligns across 9 bases. The CDR3 is 16 amino acids. Germline V gene data show CDR1 as SGHNT and CDR2 as YENEEA. The CDR3 protein is CASSSGGQGWGTGAFF. The DNA for the CDR3 is TGTGCCAGCAGCTCAGGGGGACAGGGTTGGGGCACTGGAGCTTTCTTT.

This clonotype was recorded many times. The chain has TRBV7-9 and TRBJ2-3; maybe TRBD2 (6 bases). With 1 base removed from V and 0 bases from J, the gap between germline ends came to 11 bases. The CDR3 is 16 amino acids. The germline gives CDR1 SEHNR, CDR2 FQNEAQ (reference sequence). The CDR3: CASSLVWEVSTDTQYF. CDR3 bases: TGTGCCAGCAGCTTAGTGTGGGAGGTCAGCACAGATACGCAGTATTTT.

In the case of this clonotype: In this CDR3 the conserved last residue, phenylalanine or tryptophan, is missing, so a read error is likely. The V and J genes are TRBV27 and TRBJ1-5, with a possible D match to TRBD1 (5 bases). CDR1 is MNHEY, CDR2 SMNVEV, per germline (reference sequence). This CDR3 is built from 13 residues. Trimming took 5 bases from V and 8 from J, leaving 13 bases between them. The CDR3 coding sequence is TGTGCCAGCAGTGTCGCAGGGCCCAAGCCCCAGCATGTT. This encodes CASSVAGPKPQHV.

This clonotype counts as medium-sized. The chain couples TRBV20-1 to TRBJ1-1; D perhaps matches TRBD1 (6 bases). Per the germline V gene, CDR1 is DFQATT and CDR2 is SNEGSKA (reference sequence). Trimming cost V 4 bases and J 1 base, with 7 bases left between them. The CDR3 has 12 residues. The CDR3 loop is CSATQGNTEAFF. Written as DNA, the CDR3 is TGCAGTGCTACACAGGGGAACACTGAAGCTTTCTTT.

With regard to this clonotype: Since the CDR3 does not end with the conserved phenylalanine or tryptophan, this likely comes from a read error. The gene calls are TRBV6-6 and TRBJ1-4; D not resolved. Looked up from germline, CDR1 is MNHNY and CDR2 is SVGAGI (reference sequence). Trimming stripped 2 bases from V and 9 bases from J, with 16 bases between. The CDR3 is 15 amino acids. CDR3 DNA: TGTGCCAGCAGTTACGATCCACCCCGTCCCCAAAAACTGTTTTCT. Protein sequence: CASSYDPPRPQKLFS.

This clonotype appeared many times. The chain links TRBV5-1 to TRBJ2-1, with no clear D. The CDR3 is made up of 13 amino acids. The V end lost 2 bases, the J end lost 8 bases, and 11 bases lay between the germline ends. The germline V gene encodes CDR1 SGHRS and CDR2 YFSETQ. The CDR3 coding sequence is TGCGCCAGCAGCTTAGATGGGTCGGATGAGCAGTTCTTC. It translates to CASSLDGSDEQFF.

This clonotype is medium-sized in the sample. This chain joins TRBV4-2 and TRBJ2-3; 9 nucleotides align to TRBD2. After removal of 2 bases from V and 5 bases from J, the junction contained 11 bases not matched to a gene. The CDR3 totals 17 residues. The V gene's germline CDR1 is LGHNA and CDR2 YNFKEQ. The chain's CDR3 is CASSQLFRSGGKDTQYF. The CDR3 region has the DNA TGTGCCAGCAGCCAACTGTTCCGTAGCGGGGGTAAAGATACGCAGTATTTT.

The J gene is TRBJ1-1, the V gene TRBV20-1, with 10 positions matching TRBD1. Unmatched junction bases numbered 9, after V lost 6 bases and J lost 11 bases. Germline V gives CDR1 DFQATT, CDR2 SNEGSKA (reference sequence). This CDR3 region has 12 residues. The CDR3 DNA follows: TGCAGTGCCCTCCAAGGGACAGGGGAGGCTTTCTTT. It is translated as CSALQGTGEAFF.

This clonotype was seen a few times. A much larger clone lies one base from this, so it may be a read error. V and J are TRBV10-3 and TRBJ2-2; tentatively, D is TRBD1 or TRBD2 (6 bases each). Germline CDR1 is ENHRY and CDR2 is SYGVKD. The CDR3 has 13 residues. The CDR3 DNA sequence: TGTGCCACCTCAGGGGCGGACACCGGGGGGCTGTTTTTT. Translated: CATSGADTGGLFF.

This clonotype was counted many times. An end of the junction does not agree with germline; a read error may underlie this. The rearrangement joins TRBV4-2 to TRBJ2-2; D is possibly TRBD1 or TRBD2 (5 bases each). Germline CDR1 and CDR2: LGHNA and YNFKEQ. This CDR3 has 15 residues. As DNA, the CDR3 is TGTGCCAGCAGCCAAGTTGGGACGAAGACCGGGGAGCTGTTTTTT. Protein: CASSQVGTKTGELFF.

This clonotype is medium-sized. This chain joins TRBV20-1 and TRBJ2-5; maybe TRBD2 (5 bases). Germline CDR1 is DFQATT and CDR2 is SNEGSKA (reference sequence). Trimming took off 5 bases at V and 5 bases at J, with 21 bases between the two ends. This CDR3 has 15 residues. CDR3 residues: CSAYTGSSQMETQYF. In DNA, the CDR3 is TGCAGTGCTTATACGGGGTCTTCACAAATGGAGACCCAGTACTTC.